This TCR beta chain was profiled in a study of regulatory T cells in long-lasting Graves disease. Noted time point: newly diagnosed GD, antithyroid drugs for less than 3 months. Extracted RNA from PBMCs served as the source of the TCR library. From an endocrinology department in Xi'an, China, came the patients. Trimming pared 6 bases from V and 5 bases from J, leaving 41 bases between. The CDR3 loop spans 23 amino acids. Per the germline V gene, CDR1 is MDHEN and CDR2 is SYDVKM. HTBI primers from iRepertoire and Arm-PCR of CDR3 regions yielded the TCR beta libraries. In the original workflow: Spanning all samples, the identified segments comprised about 62 TRBV and some 14 TRBJ. TCRdb recomputed calls from the multiplex PCR reads with MiXCR, one row per CDR3 protein. The V and J calls come from TCRdb's annotation, not from the publication. The sample consists of roughly 410,000 distinct CDR3 sequences, about 15% of them appearing once.

This clonotype showed up many times. The data were also submitted as part of a second study, on T cells in Graves' hyperthyroidism and ophthalmopathy. This second study says: First-round RT-PCR targeting the TCR CDR3 was performed with the HTBI primer set.

The TCR sequence derives from a woman aged 40 to 50 with Graves disease. V usage is TRBV28 and J usage is TRBJ1-5; D possibly corresponds to TRBD1 (5 bases). The sample here was peripheral blood mononuclear cells (PBMCs), taken at new diagnosis, from a patient treated with antithyroid drugs. CDR3 in amino acids: CASSSPSSGPYGGLRQGDQPQHF. As DNA, the CDR3 is TGTGCCAGCAGCTCCCCGTCATCAGGGCCATACGGGGGGTTGAGGCAGGGCGATCAGCCCCAGCATTTT.